This entry concerns a single T cell receptor beta chain. Its binding antigen is unknown. Base quality data are lacking; no much larger clone is found one base away. The donors were healthy, HIV-negative adults with no recently reported acute infections or vaccinations. All donors were Caucasian adults living in Nashville, Tennessee, USA. Magnetic negative selection was used to enrich CD4+ T cells, after which naive cells were positively selected on CD45RA and the negative fraction became the memory subset. After blood collection by leukapheresis, PBMCs were isolated using Ficoll-Histopaque density gradient centrifugation and then cryopreserved in the vapor phase of liquid nitrogen. Analytical flow cytometry was used to check the purity and quantity of every magnetically sorted T cell population. From each sorted fraction, genomic DNA was isolated and quantified by UV absorbance on a Nanodrop 2000c.

Here V drops 5 bases and J drops 4 bases, and the junction holds 4 bases not matched to any gene. As encoded in the germline V gene (reference sequence), CDR1 is MNHEY while CDR2 is SMNVEV. The CDR3 covers 14 residues, taking in both the cysteine and the phenylalanine. This entry keeps only the CDR3 DNA: 42 bases, framed from base 1. The data were obtained in a study of shared clonotypes between healthy human individuals (dated by TCRdb to 2018 to 2020). Background for the entire study: A few men and a couple of women, aged 18 to 49 years, made up the cohort. For each donor, three plates each were used for CD4 naive and CD4 memory, two plates were used for CD8 naive, and one plate was used for CD8 memory. To estimate repertoire size and how much clonotype sharing occurs between individuals, the study deeply sequenced the blood TCR repertoires of roughly 5 healthy adults. To increase sequencing depth and limit assay-specific biases, TCR repertoire library preparation and sequencing were carried out by different laboratories using diverse techniques. Leukapheresis yielded between about 0.9 and 9 billion PBMCs per donor.

Using the deep immunoSEQ assay, multiplex PCR amplified TCR CDR3 regions from genomic DNA. Extracted genomic DNA from each cell subset was spread evenly across all wells of several immunoSEQ 96-well plates, with each plate serving as a replicate. For sorted subsets, roughly 200 ng of genomic DNA, equivalent to around 29,000 T cell genomes, went into each replicate PCR. The purified libraries were quantified using a Qubit 3.0 fluorometer, sized with a Bioanalyzer 2100, and then quantified again using the KAPA Library Quantification kit. Each immunoSEQ 96-well plate was sequenced on its own single-read 150-cycle Illumina NextSeq 550 flow cell. For the original study's pipeline: The immunoSEQ output contained only junctional sequences without quality scores, so filtering could not match that applied to full-length reads. Sequences were annotated with PyIR, a Python wrapper for IgBLAST v1.9, and V/J genes and CDR3 were assigned using IMGT germline references. Any read was removed if the V/J assignment was weak (E-value above 1e-6), the CDR3 was missing, or the read contained stop codons, out-of-frame junctions, or ambiguous translated residues. A V3J clonotype was defined by an identical inferred V gene, J gene, and CDR3 amino acid sequence. To compute the percentage overlap between repertoires, the number of shared unique clonotypes was divided by the size of the smaller repertoire. Repertoire richness was assessed with RTK rarefaction, the Chao1 estimator, and Recon v2.1 estimates of unobserved clonotypes. Generation probabilities were computed with OLGA for all TCRbeta clonotypes obtained by the gDNA method from several donors. TCRdb provides this immuneACCESS table in a form limited to in-frame rearrangements. Some clones are lacking; in checked studies, under half of them reflect an unresolved V gene, and why the rest are absent is not known. Clone size and the V and J calls come from that table; the DNA yielded D and trimming. The sample yields over 850,000 clones; 75% to 85% were counted once. Around 0.61% of the sample rests with the top ten.

What the authors observed across the whole study: Sampling was restricted to blood, and TCR repertoires in tissues likely differ from the TCR repertoires found in blood. About 5% of naive CD4, 3.5% of naive CD8, 2.3% of memory CD4, and 0.4% of memory CD8 clonotypes were shared across several donors. Rarefaction of sorted-subset datasets indicated incomplete sequencing despite the large sequencing depth. Pairwise subsampling led to the expectation that sequencing depth would affect the degree of clonotype sharing among donors. Naive subsets generally had larger estimated clonotype richness than memory subsets did. Clonotypes shared by all four sorted-subset donors showed higher generation probabilities than non-shared clonotypes. Because the study included a small number of donors, the genetic and exposure-history diversity represented was limited.

The chain is encoded by TRBV27 joined to TRBJ2-5; 10 bases in between match TRBD1. The sequence was collected from a man younger than 30 in good health. Some clones in this sample may be carry-over from other donors' samples. Sample: memory CD4+ T cells from PBMCs. The sample's cell subset or site label is to be understood as: CD45RA-negative fraction. The CDR3 sequence is CASSRDRGRETQYF. Here is the DNA: TGTGCCAGCAGTAGGGACAGGGGTCGAGAGACCCAGTACTTC.